This T cell receptor (beta chain) was captured in a study of neurological immune-mediated disorders. The cDNA was generated through 5'RACE incorporating 10-nucleotide random UMIs. From 15-18 subjects, every sequencing run obtained over 190 million TCR-beta sequences. One entry per CDR3 protein results from TCRdb running MiXCR on the 5' RACE reads. Among about 80,000 distinct CDR3 sequences listed, 5% to 6.5% were seen once. The CDR3 runs to 14 residues. The germline V and J ends were trimmed by 4 bases and 4 bases, with 13 bases remaining between them. Germline V gene sequence: CDR1 SQVTM, CDR2 ANQGSEA. This clonotype was detected ten times or more. The time point here: longitudinal time-point 2.

This receptor was obtained from an older woman with multiple sclerosis. This chain joins TRBV29-1 and TRBJ2-2; possibly TRBD2 for D (5 bases). Sequenced material: PBMCs. CDR3 loop: CSVGGFVSTGELFF. The CDR3 nucleotides read TGCAGCGTTGGAGGGTTCGTGTCCACCGGGGAGCTGTTTTTT.